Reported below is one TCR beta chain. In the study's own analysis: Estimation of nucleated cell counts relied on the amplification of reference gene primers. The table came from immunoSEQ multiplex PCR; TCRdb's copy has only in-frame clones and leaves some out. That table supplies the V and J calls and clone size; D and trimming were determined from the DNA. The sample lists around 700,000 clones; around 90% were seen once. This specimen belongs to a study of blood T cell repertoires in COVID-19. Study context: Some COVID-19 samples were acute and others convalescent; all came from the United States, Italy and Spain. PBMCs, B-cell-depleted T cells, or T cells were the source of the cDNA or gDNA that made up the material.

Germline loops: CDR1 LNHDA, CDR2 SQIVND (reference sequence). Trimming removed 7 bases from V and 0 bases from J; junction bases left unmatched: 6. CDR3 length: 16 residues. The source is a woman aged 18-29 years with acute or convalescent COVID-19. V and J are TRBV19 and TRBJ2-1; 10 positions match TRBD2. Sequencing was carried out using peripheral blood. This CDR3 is CASTTPSGGSYNEQFF. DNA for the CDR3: TGTGCCAGTACAACGCCTAGCGGGGGCTCCTACAATGAGCAGTTCTTC.